This TCR beta chain was identified during a study of T cell responses to AZD1222 COVID-19 vaccine. The V end was cut by 2 bases, the J end by 2 bases, with 15 bases between. Germline assignment: CDR1 KGHDR and CDR2 SFDVKD. The CDR3 consists of 16 residues. The table came from immunoSEQ multiplex PCR; TCRdb's copy has only in-frame clones and leaves some out. The sample has 100,000 to 150,000 clones, roughly 93% seen once; the top ten hold approximately 0.98%. The rearrangement links TRBV24-1 to TRBJ2-7; D might be TRBD1 (5 bases). Sequences were derived from peripheral blood, sampled 28 days after the second AZD1222 dose. The TCR originated in an adult who received the AZD1222 COVID-19 vaccine. CDR3 nucleotides: TGTGCCACCAGTGATTCGAAGGACATCCCCGCCTACGAGCAGTACTTC. This codes for CATSDSKDIPAYEQYF.